The 5 T cell receptor beta chains below were found in one sample sequenced in a study of blood T cell repertoires in COVID-19. Profiled with immunoSEQ multiplex PCR; TCRdb holds only in-frame clones, not every one. Of around 270,000 clones listed, approximately 85% are singletons. Sequences were obtained from PBMCs or T cells enriched from blood (not recorded which). These receptors originate from a woman aged 25 to 39 who had recovered from COVID-19.

J is TRBJ1-6 and V is TRBV28; no firm D call. Germline lookup yields CDR1 MDHEN and CDR2 SYDVKM. This CDR3 has 14 residues. Trimming removed 8 bases at V and 9 bases at J, with 17 bases between. The CDR3 spells CASESGQGVSPLHF. CDR3 in DNA: TGTGCCAGCGAGTCGGGTCAAGGAGTTTCACCCCTCCACTTT.

In the case of this clone: Sequence at one end of the junction differs from germline and may be a read error. Other nucleotide sequences in the sample specify the same CDR3. The chain links TRBV12-3 or TRBV12-4 to TRBJ2-1, with D possibly being TRBD2 (6 bases). CDR3 length: 13 residues. The CDR3 DNA sequence: TGTGCTAGCAGTTTAGGGACTGGTAATGAGCAGTTCTTC. Its protein product is CASSLGTGNEQFF.

This chain links TRBV27 with TRBJ2-1, with 7 bases identical to TRBD2. The CDR3 runs to 16 residues. Unmatched junction bases numbered 2, after V lost 0 bases and J lost 0 bases. The V gene's germline CDR1 is MNHEY and CDR2 SMNVEV (reference sequence). This CDR3 is CASSLSGGSSYNEQFF. As DNA, the CDR3 is TGTGCCAGCAGTTTATCGGGCGGGAGCTCCTACAATGAGCAGTTCTTC.

The genes are TRBV28 and TRBJ1-2; D is possibly TRBD1 (5 bases). The germline V gene encodes CDR1 MDHEN and CDR2 SYDVKM. V was cut by 7 bases and J by 6 bases, with 12 bases left in between. This CDR3 is 12 amino acids long. As DNA, the CDR3 is TGTGCCAGCACGAGACAGATCGATGGCTACACCTTC. It yields the protein CASTRQIDGYTF.

This clone was seen a single time. CDR3 nucleotide sequence: TGTGCCAGCAGCAGGAAGTCGCGGGGCTACACCTTC. Protein sequence: CASSRKSRGYTF. The chain couples TRBV21-1 to TRBJ1-2. TRBV21-1 is marked as a pseudogene. The CDR3 runs 12 residues.